Sequencing of this T cell receptor (beta chain) was carried out in a study of T cell responses to AZD1222 COVID-19 vaccine. Turning to the study itself: Combined were second doses at about 4 or about 12 weeks. Study-wide findings and caveats: No day 14 peak samples; only post-peak repertoires were characterized. Donors, mostly white British, included more females; clonal diversity was possibly underestimated.

As for this clone: The antigen is not known.

Sequencing was performed with immunoSEQ multiplex PCR; in TCRdb, only in-frame clones are kept and a portion is missing. The sample has about 140,000 clones; roughly 90% are singletons. J lost 5 bases, V lost 7 bases, and 7 bases had no gene match. This CDR3 has 14 amino acids. The germline gives CDR1 MNHNY, CDR2 SVGAGI (reference sequence). This receptor was taken from an adult in good health. The specimen was peripheral blood, collected on day 0 of AZD1222 vaccination. The chain combines TRBV6-6 with TRBJ1-1; TRBD1 aligns across 10 bases. The CDR3 coding sequence is TGTGCCAGCACCAAAGGACAGGGGGGAACTGAAGCTTTCTTT. Encoded protein: CASTKGQGGTEAFF.